This T cell receptor (beta chain) came from a study of blood T cells in healthy people across ages. Whole-study context: Template switching caught about one barcoded beta molecule for each two T cells.

CDR3 length: 16 residues. Germline V gene lookup returns CDR1 SGHVS and CDR2 FQNEAQ. V shed 3 bases, J shed 0 bases, and the junction held 5 bases outside the gene matches. This clonotype was seen ten or more times. Its antigen is unknown. General study findings and limits: One million T cells yielded diversity estimates that were considered underestimates. Researchers said unsorted PBMCs prevented a conclusive naive versus antigen-experienced comparison.

Through a sample-barcoded 5' primer and a J-beta primer mix, a second PCR was run for roughly 7 to 11 cycles. TCRdb reanalysed the 5' RACE reads using MiXCR and keeps one entry per CDR3 protein. The table has 850,000 to 950,000 distinct CDR3 sequences, under 35% seen once; the top ten hold 17%. Sequencing was carried out using blood. The receptor comes from a woman aged 80 or over in good health. V and J are TRBV7-8 and TRBJ1-1; 9 bases are shared with TRBD1. This CDR3 is CASSFKDRGMNTEAFF. CDR3 nucleotides: TGTGCCAGCAGCTTCAAAGACAGGGGGATGAACACTGAAGCTTTCTTT.